Following are 15 T cell receptor beta chains from one sample sequenced in a study of a mutant IDH1 vaccine in newly diagnosed glioma. For these receptors, no antigen is known. Clones were read by immunoSEQ multiplex PCR, and TCRdb kept only the in-frame ones, dropping some. The sample records under 65,000 clones, about four fifths being singletons. Time point noted: week 11, during vaccination. In every dose of vaccine, 300 ug of mutant IDH1 20-mer peptide was given alongside topical imiquimod. This specimen consisted of PBMCs, obtained from a glioma patient whose treatment included an IDH1 peptide vaccine. All receptors come from a man over 45 with glioma.

CDR3 loop: CASSPRDHPGYTGELFF. The CDR3 nucleotides are TGTGCCAGCAGCCCTCGGGACCACCCGGGATACACCGGGGAGCTGTTTTTT. This chain uses TRBV7-2 with TRBJ2-2; D may match TRBD1 or TRBD2 (5 bases each). Trimming took 5 bases from V and 3 from J, leaving 19 bases between them. Germline V lookup: CDR1 SGHTA, CDR2 FQGNSA. This CDR3 has 17 residues.

This chain links TRBV11-3 with TRBJ2-5; D may be TRBD1 (5 bases). The ends were cut back, 2 bases at V and 7 bases at J, with 5 bases in the middle. In germline, CDR1 is SGHNT, CDR2 YENEEA. The CDR3 length is 11 residues. CDR3 nucleotides: TGTGCCAGCAGCTTAAGGGGGACCCAGTACTTC. This encodes CASSLRGTQYF.

This chain joins TRBV7-9 and TRBJ2-2, with D unresolved. This CDR3 spans 14 amino acids. V lost 3 bases to trimming and J lost 1 base, with 6 bases between them. Looked up from germline, CDR1 is SEHNR and CDR2 is FQNEAQ (reference sequence). The CDR3 DNA is TGTGCCAGCAGCTTCTCCCAGAACACCGGGGAGCTGTTTTTT. Translating gives CASSFSQNTGELFF. The full variable domain, with the rest looked up from reference TRBV7-9 and TRBJ2-2, is DTGVSQNPRHKITKRGQNVTFRCDPISEHNRLYWYRQTLGQGPEFLTYFQNEAQLEKSRLLSDRFSAERPKGSFSTLEIQRTEQGDSAMYLCASSFSQNTGELFFGEGSRLTVL.

The chain employs TRBV7-2 and TRBJ1-4, with D uncertain. With 5 bases removed from V and 12 bases from J, the gap between germline ends came to 19 bases. The CDR3 is 14 amino acids. Germline CDR1 and CDR2: SGHTA and FQGNSA. CDR3 loop: CASSPRFRGSELFF. The CDR3 DNA sequence: TGTGCCAGCAGCCCCCGTTTTCGAGGGTCAGAACTGTTTTTT.

V gene TRBV4-1 combines with J gene TRBJ1-2; possibly TRBD1 for D (5 bases). The CDR3 has 16 amino acids. The germline V and J ends were trimmed by 4 bases and 0 bases, with 15 bases remaining between them. Germline lookup yields CDR1 MGHRA and CDR2 YSYEKL. The CDR3 coding sequence is TGCGCCAGCAGCCTCCCTGGGAGGACAACTAACTATGGCTACACCTTC. It is translated as CASSLPGRTTNYGYTF.

V usage is TRBV5-5 and J usage is TRBJ2-7; D ambiguous. The CDR3 has 11 amino acids. Germline CDR1 reads SGHKS; CDR2 reads YYEKEE (reference sequence). V was trimmed by 3 bases and J by 0 bases, leaving 1 base between them. The CDR3 loop is CASSSSYEQYF. As DNA, the CDR3 is TGTGCCAGCAGCTCCTCCTACGAGCAGTACTTC.

The rearrangement uses TRBV30 and TRBJ2-1, with TRBD2 as a possible D gene (5 bases). Germline assignment: CDR1 GTSNPN and CDR2 SVGIG (reference sequence). CDR3 length: 13 residues. The germline V and J ends were trimmed by 0 bases and 8 bases, with 11 bases remaining between them. Written as DNA, the CDR3 is TGTGCCTGGAGTGTAGCCGGGGTCGATGAGCAGTTCTTC. Translated: CAWSVAGVDEQFF.

In DNA, the CDR3 is TGTGCCAGCTCACCACCGATCCGGGGTGAGCAGTACTTC. This gives the protein CASSPPIRGEQYF. The chain links TRBV18 to TRBJ2-7, with D possibly TRBD2 on 5 matching bases. There are 13 residues in the CDR3. Germline CDR1 reads KGHSH; CDR2 reads LQKENI. Trimming pared 0 bases from V and 7 bases from J, leaving 10 bases between.

J is TRBJ2-5 and V is TRBV14, with D possibly TRBD2 on 6 matching bases. There are 14 residues in the CDR3. Germline V gene sequence: CDR1 SGHDN, CDR2 FVKESK. Trimming left V 6 bases short and J 2 bases short, with 13 bases between. The CDR3 DNA sequence: TGTGCCAGCAGTCGGGGACTTGTTCAAGAGACCCAGTACTTC. Its translation is CASSRGLVQETQYF.

This sequence joins TRBV25-1 and TRBJ1-2; D is unclear. This CDR3 is 11 amino acids long. V was cut by 6 bases and J by 1 base, with 3 bases left in between. Germline V gene lookup returns CDR1 MGHDK and CDR2 SYGVNS. The DNA of the CDR3 is TGTGCCAGCAGGCTTAACTATGGCTACACCTTC. This encodes CASRLNYGYTF.

This clone was counted only a few times. The V gene is TRBV19, the J gene TRBJ1-1; D might be TRBD1 (6 bases). The CDR3 covers 12 residues. Trimming took off 6 bases at V and 8 bases at J, with 13 bases between the two ends. The germline gives CDR1 LNHDA, CDR2 SQIVND (reference sequence). In DNA, the CDR3 is TGTGCCAGTAGCCCTGGGGGCAGGGAAGCTTTCTTT. Amino acid sequence: CASSPGGREAFF.

The V call is TRBV6-5, the J call TRBJ1-5; D uncertain. This CDR3 spans 15 amino acids. CDR1 and CDR2 from the germline V gene are MNHEY and SVGAGI. The V gene lost 0 bases and the J gene lost 7 bases, with 13 bases spanning the gap. Here the CDR3 reads CASSYSYTSKQPQHF. DNA for the CDR3: TGTGCCAGCAGTTACTCCTACACATCTAAGCAGCCCCAGCATTTT.

This clone was recorded only once. The gene calls are TRBV6-1 and TRBJ1-1, with D perhaps TRBD1 (6 bases). Trimming removed 5 bases from V and 1 base from J, with 14 bases in between. Per germline, CDR1 MNHNS and CDR2 SASEGT. The CDR3 runs to 15 residues. CDR3 coding DNA: TGTGCCAGCAGTAACCCCCAGACAGGGAACACTGAAGCTTTCTTT. Protein: CASSNPQTGNTEAFF.

J is TRBJ2-7 and V is TRBV4-3; D may be TRBD1 (6 bases). Germline loops: CDR1 LGHNA, CDR2 YSLEER. The CDR3 consists of 13 residues. V was trimmed by 8 bases and J by 6 bases, leaving 17 bases between them. CDR3 DNA sequence: TGCGCCAGCGGAAACAGGGAATTGGGCGAGCAGTACTTC. This gives the protein CASGNRELGEQYF.

V gene TRBV25-1 combines with J gene TRBJ2-3; 12 bases are a match to TRBD1. Germline CDR1 reads MGHDK; CDR2 reads SYGVNS. The V gene end was trimmed by 4 bases and the J gene end by 9 bases; junction bases not matched to a gene: 8. This CDR3 has 15 amino acids. This CDR3 reads CASSVPGQGAGTQYF. CDR3 DNA sequence: TGTGCCAGCAGTGTTCCGGGACAGGGGGCAGGGACGCAGTATTTT.